This TCR beta chain appears in the sequencing data of a study of breast tumors, draining lymph nodes, adjacent tissues. Study results and limitations: Tumor and nontumor repertoires were significantly more similar in luminal-like than in basal-like breast cancer. Most tumor T cells seemingly derive from lymph node, then expand in tumor. Tumor TCR diversity was below lymph nodes but above nontumor tissue.

TCRdb fed the multiplex PCR reads into MiXCR, producing one record per CDR3 protein. The sample lists 160,000 or so distinct CDR3 sequences, about 34% occurring once. The germline V gene encodes CDR1 MDHEN and CDR2 SYDVKM. V dropped 5 bases and J dropped 11 bases, with 19 bases sitting between them. The CDR3 totals 15 residues. A note on this clonotype: Antigen: not known. This may be a read error: a much more frequent sequence differs by one nucleotide.

Axillary draining lymph nodes of breast cancer patients supplied the node samples. The chain employs TRBV28 and TRBJ1-6; D is perhaps TRBD1 (6 bases). Sequencing was carried out using axillary lymph node tissue. The TCR comes from a female donor with breast cancer. Some clones in this sample may be carry-over from other donors' samples. In nucleotides, the CDR3 is TGTGCCAGCAGTCCCGGGACAACGCGGGGTCCACCCCTCCACTTT. Its protein product is CASSPGTTRGPPLHF.